These 21 T cell receptor beta chains were all obtained from the same sample, sequenced in a study of long-term antiretroviral therapy in people with HIV. Survey level was the resolution at which the v3.0 immunoSEQ assay ran. Repertoires were generated with immunoSEQ multiplex PCR, while TCRdb's copy carries only in-frame clones and drops some. This sample has approximately 35,000 clones, with approximately 85% found just once. The sequencing used unsorted PBMCs, collected 2.2 years after starting antiretroviral therapy. The receptors here all came from a man younger than 30 with HIV.

V usage is TRBV5-6 and J usage is TRBJ1-4, with 7 bases aligning to TRBD1. J gave up 8 bases and V 2 bases, and 6 bases lay outside the gene matches. Germline assignment: CDR1 SGHDT and CDR2 YYEEEE. The CDR3 has 14 residues. The chain's CDR3 is CASSFRQGREKLFF. CDR3 coding DNA: TGTGCCAGCAGCTTCCGACAGGGTAGGGAAAAACTGTTTTTT.

The J gene is TRBJ2-1, the V gene TRBV2; 11 nucleotides agree with TRBD2. J was trimmed by 9 bases and V by 11 bases; bases with no gene match: 12. CDR3 size: 14 residues. Germline V gene sequence: CDR1 SNHLY, CDR2 FYNNEI. The CDR3, as DNA: TGTGCCGGGTTAGCGGGAGGGCCGGGCCGTGAGCAGTTCTTC. Its protein product is CAGLAGGPGREQFF.

The chain uses TRBV4-3 and TRBJ2-1; a weak D match, TRBD1 (6 bases). The CDR3 length is 15 residues. The germline V and J ends were trimmed by 3 bases and 4 bases, with 13 bases remaining between them. The V gene's germline CDR1 is LGHNA and CDR2 YSLEER. CDR3: CASSQIDRLYNEQFF. DNA for the CDR3: TGCGCCAGCAGCCAGATCGACAGGCTATACAATGAGCAGTTCTTC.

The chain couples TRBV4-1 to TRBJ1-5, with D hard to call. With 0 bases removed from V and 5 bases from J, the gap between germline ends came to 8 bases. CDR1 and CDR2 from the germline V gene are MGHRA and YSYEKL. The CDR3 has 14 amino acids. DNA of the CDR3: TGCGCCAGCAGCCAAGATCACAGATATCAGCCCCAGCATTTT. Protein product: CASSQDHRYQPQHF.

The CDR3 DNA reads TGTGCCAGTAGTATACCGGCTGGGAGCGGGGAGAGCACAGATACGCAGTATTTT. Protein: CASSIPAGSGESTDTQYF. The rearrangement links TRBV19 to TRBJ2-3, with 7 positions matching TRBD2. Unmatched junction bases numbered 11, after V lost 2 bases and J lost 0 bases. Germline V gene data show CDR1 as LNHDA and CDR2 as SQIVND (reference sequence). This CDR3 is 18 amino acids long.

In this sample, this clone turned up once. The gene calls are TRBV7-2 and TRBJ2-5; D might be TRBD2 (6 bases). The CDR3 covers 15 residues. Germline V gene sequence: CDR1 SGHTA, CDR2 FQGNSA. The V gene lost 0 bases and the J gene lost 5 bases, with 13 bases spanning the gap. The DNA for the CDR3 is TGTGCCAGCAGCTTAGCGGGGCGGGACTGGGAGACCCAGTACTTC. Its translation is CASSLAGRDWETQYF.

This chain uses TRBV28 with TRBJ1-5, with 8 bases that match TRBD1. Germline trimming cut 5 bases from V and 3 bases from J; bases unmatched to any gene: 6. Germline-derived CDR1 and CDR2 are MDHEN and SYDVKM. The CDR3 contains 15 residues. Here the CDR3 reads CASSLPDRDNQPQHF. The CDR3 nucleotides are TGTGCCAGCAGTCTCCCGGACAGGGACAATCAGCCCCAGCATTTT.

The gene calls are TRBV5-1 and TRBJ2-7; maybe TRBD1 (5 bases). From germline, CDR1 is SGHRS and CDR2 YFSETQ. Trimming cost V 3 bases and J 2 bases, with 9 bases left between them. The CDR3 loop spans 13 amino acids. The CDR3 sequence: CASSYRSTYEQYF. The CDR3 DNA follows: TGCGCCAGCAGCTACAGGTCAACCTACGAGCAGTACTTC.

CDR3 DNA sequence: TGCGCCAGCAGCCAAAAAGGGACCTCCTACAATGAGCAGTTCTTC. This gives the protein CASSQKGTSYNEQFF. The chain joins TRBV4-1 to TRBJ2-1; D is possibly TRBD1 or TRBD2 (5 bases each). Trimming removed 2 bases at V and 0 bases at J, with 8 bases between. This CDR3 contains 15 residues. Germline values: CDR1 MGHRA, CDR2 YSYEKL.

The chain has TRBV5-1 and TRBJ2-1; 7 bases are a match to TRBD2. The germline CDR1 and CDR2 sequences are SGHRS and YFSETQ. The CDR3 contains 16 residues. V trimming: 0 bases; J trimming: 3 bases; junction bases outside the gene matches: 6. The CDR3 coding sequence is TGCGCCAGCAGCTTGGCCGGGCTAGCGGACTACAATGAGCAGTTCTTC. Its protein is CASSLAGLADYNEQFF.

The table lists this clone with a few counts. V is TRBV19 and J is TRBJ1-4; D remains unclear. CDR1 and CDR2 from the germline V gene are LNHDA and SQIVND (reference sequence). The CDR3 covers 13 residues. The V gene lost 3 bases and the J gene lost 8 bases, with 10 bases spanning the gap. CDR3 loop: CASSISVSEKLFF. Written as DNA, the CDR3 is TGTGCCAGTAGTATCTCGGTCTCGGAAAAACTGTTTTTT.

This clone was observed once. This sequence joins TRBV29-1 and TRBJ1-2, with D perhaps matching TRBD1 (5 bases). Germline V gene sequence: CDR1 SQVTM, CDR2 ANQGSEA. The CDR3 covers 14 residues. The V end lost 0 bases, the J end lost 2 bases, and 10 bases lay between the germline ends. CDR3 in amino acids: CSVEERGSNYGYTF. In DNA, the CDR3 is TGCAGCGTTGAAGAGCGGGGCTCCAACTATGGCTACACCTTC.

This sequence joins TRBV7-9 and TRBJ1-5, with D possibly TRBD1 on 6 matching bases. CDR3 size: 15 residues. V lost 5 bases, J lost 0 bases, and 11 bases lay in between. Germline assignment: CDR1 SEHNR and CDR2 FQNEAQ (reference sequence). The CDR3 DNA is TGTGCCAGCAGCGGGGACAACTATAGCAATCAGCCCCAGCATTTT. It specifies CASSGDNYSNQPQHF. Full variable domain (rest looked up from reference TRBV7-9 and TRBJ1-5): DTGVSQNPRHKITKRGQNVTFRCDPISEHNRLYWYRQTLGQGPEFLTYFQNEAQLEKSRLLSDRFSAERPKGSFSTLEIQRTEQGDSAMYLCASSGDNYSNQPQHFGDGTRLSIL.

The rearrangement uses TRBV23-1 and TRBJ2-7; D unclear. TRBV23-1 counts as an open reading frame of uncertain function. V lost 4 bases and J 2 bases, leaving 15 bases between the germline ends. CDR3 length equals 15 residues. The DNA for the CDR3 is TGCGCCAGCAGTCTATGGGCAGGACCCACCTACGAGCAGTACTTC. Amino acid sequence: CASSLWAGPTYEQYF.

The rearrangement links TRBV4-3 to TRBJ2-2; 11 bases agree with TRBD2. V trimming: 3 bases; J trimming: 7 bases; junction bases outside the gene matches: 7. Germline-derived CDR1 and CDR2 are LGHNA and YSLEER. There are 16 residues in the CDR3. Here the CDR3 DNA reads TGCGCCAGCAGCCAGAGGGTAGCGGGAGGGGGCGGGGAGCTGTTTTTT. Translated: CASSQRVAGGGGELFF.

Remarks on this clone: Compared with germline, one end of the junction differs, possibly owing to a read error. The DNA for the CDR3 is TGTGCCAGCAGCCTAGGGACAGCCTATGGCTACACCTTC. Its protein is CASSLGTAYGYTF. The V and J genes are TRBV13 and TRBJ1-2; TRBD1 matches at 7 bases. The CDR3 runs 13 residues. Looked up from germline, CDR1 is PRHDT and CDR2 is FYEKMQ (reference sequence). The full variable domain, in which reference TRBV13 and TRBJ1-2 provide the parts outside the CDR3, is AAGVIQSPRHLIKEKRETATLKCYPIPRHDTVYWYQQGPGQDPQFLISFYEKMQSDKGSIPDRFSAQQFSDYHSELNMSSLELGDSALYFCASSLGTAYGYTFGSGTRLTVV.

This chain uses TRBV21-1 with TRBJ2-7; the D call in the table, TRBD2, was not verified against the DNA. TRBV21-1 is annotated as a pseudogene. There are 14 residues in the CDR3. This chain's CDR3 is CASSGGTLSGEQYF. CDR3 nucleotides: TGTGCCAGCAGCGGGGGGACCCTGAGTGGGGAGCAGTACTTC.

The chain combines TRBV15 with TRBJ2-7; 9 bases are a match to TRBD1. V was clipped by 2 bases and J by 5 bases; unmatched bases: 10. The CDR3 contains 16 residues. Germline V gene lookup returns CDR1 LNHNV and CDR2 YYDKDF (reference sequence). The CDR3 DNA is TGTGCCACCAGCAGAACCCGGGGACAGGGAAGGGACGAGCAGTACTTC. It is translated as CATSRTRGQGRDEQYF.

The chain carries TRBV5-1 and TRBJ1-2, with D possibly TRBD1 on 6 matching bases. The germline V and J ends were trimmed by 2 bases and 6 bases, with 8 bases remaining between them. The CDR3 extends over 12 amino acids. Germline CDR1 and CDR2: SGHRS and YFSETQ. Here the CDR3 DNA reads TGCGCCAGCAGCTTACAGGGCCATGGCTACACCTTC. It is translated as CASSLQGHGYTF. The full variable domain, its missing parts supplied by reference TRBV5-1 and TRBJ1-2, is KAGVTQTPRYLIKTRGQQVTLSCSPISGHRSVSWYQQTPGQGLQFLFEYFSETQRNKGNFPGRFSGRQFSNSRSEMNVSTLELGDSALYLCASSLQGHGYTFGSGTRLTVV.

Here the CDR3 DNA reads TGTGCCACCAGCAGAGTACCTTCTAGCTCAATCTACAATGAGCAGTTCTTC. Translation: CATSRVPSSSIYNEQFF. This rearrangement joins TRBV15 to TRBJ2-1, with D perhaps matching TRBD2 (5 bases). Between the trimmed V and J ends, which lost 1 base and 3 bases, there was a span of 16 bases. Germline V gene data show CDR1 as LNHNV and CDR2 as YYDKDF (reference sequence). The CDR3 is 17 residues long.

The J gene is TRBJ2-3, the V gene TRBV6-6; D remains unclear. CDR1 and CDR2 from the germline V gene are MNHNY and SVGAGI (reference sequence). There are 14 residues in the CDR3. V was cut by 6 bases and J by 0 bases, with 10 bases left in between. CDR3 DNA: TGTGCCAGCAGAGTTACGCTGAGCACAGATACGCAGTATTTT. This sequence encodes CASRVTLSTDTQYF.